This T cell receptor (beta chain) was sequenced for a study of blood T cell repertoires in COVID-19. Across the study: Researchers got acute and convalescent COVID-19 samples from the United States, Italy and Spain. Nucleic acid was either cDNA or gDNA, and it came from T cells, B-cell-depleted T cells, or PBMCs.

In the original processing: Researchers report that nucleated cell counts were estimated from reference gene primer amplification. Produced via immunoSEQ multiplex PCR; TCRdb's table is partial and in-frame only. V and J calls and clone size follow that table, whereas D and trimming were derived from the DNA. There are roughly 120,000 clones in the sample; under 85% occur only once, and over 9% lies in the top ten. The receptor was isolated from an older woman with acute or convalescent COVID-19. The material sequenced was peripheral blood.

The chain's CDR3 is CAWSPPGFLTEAFF. CDR3 nucleotides: TGTGCCTGGAGTCCACCAGGGTTCCTCACTGAAGCTTTCTTT. V is TRBV30 and J is TRBJ1-1, with D tentatively TRBD1 (5 bases). V lost 2 bases to trimming and J lost 4 bases, with 14 bases between them. The germline V gene has CDR1 GTSNPN and CDR2 SVGIG (reference sequence). There are 14 residues in the CDR3.